This T cell receptor (beta chain) comes out of a study of T cell repertoires in aging, cancer and after chemotherapy. General observations from the study: In healthy donors, age-related TCR diversity loss mainly reflected lost richness. In each cancer cohort, median generation probability increased across chemotherapy, suggesting thymic output rebounded. Untreated cancer patients had significantly lower blood TCR diversity than age-matched healthy donors.

The template was genomic DNA from peripheral blood, not RNA. A mixed TRB-A/B primer pool amplified rearranged TRB by multiplex touch-down PCR. Each CDR3 protein gets one entry after TCRdb re-called the multiplex PCR reads with MiXCR. This sample yields a few thousand distinct CDR3 sequences, of which around 25% are seen a single time; 5% to 7% belongs to the top ten. Deletions cut 6 bases from V and 4 bases from J, with 13 bases between. Germline-derived CDR1 and CDR2 are SQVTM and ANQGSEA. The CDR3 totals 12 residues. By its share, this clonotype is large. Its target is not known. The sequenced sample was blood. The rearrangement joins TRBV29-1 to TRBJ2-7; the D gene is possibly TRBD2 (5 bases). This sequence was found in a human donor with a solid tumor. This chain's CDR3 is CSVRGRGYEQYF. CDR3 coding DNA: TGCAGCGTCAGAGGCCGGGGATACGAGCAGTACTTC.